This T cell receptor (beta chain) comes out of a study of stem cell transplantation in POMP-related autoinflammatory disease. Study-level findings and limits: In patients with PRAID, every analyzed T-cell subset tended to show lower diversity and higher clonality. Unique TRB V-J gene pairings were limited in number in patients with PRAID.

Details on this clone: The antigen is not known.

The method was immunoSEQ multiplex PCR; TCRdb's version includes in-frame clones alone and lacks a portion of them. Among 8,600 or so clones listed, roughly 92% were seen once. CDR3 length: 14 amino acids. Trimming left V 0 bases short and J 3 bases short, with 5 bases between. Per germline, CDR1 SGHVS and CDR2 FNYEAQ. The TCR was taken from a human donor with POMP-related autoinflammation and immune dysregulation (PRAID). The rearrangement links TRBV7-6 to TRBJ2-2; no reliable D call. Here the sequenced sample was CD8+ T cells from PBMCs, taken before stem cell transplantation. CDR3 coding DNA: TGTGCCAGCAGCTTAGCCCACCACACCGGGGAGCTGTTTTTT. This sequence encodes CASSLAHHTGELFF. Filled out from reference TRBV7-6 and TRBJ2-2, the complete variable domain reads GAGVSQSPRYKVTKRGQDVALRCDPISGHVSLYWYRQALGQGPEFLTYFNYEAQQDKSGLPNDRFSAERPEGSISTLTIQRTEQRDSAMYRCASSLAHHTGELFFGEGSRLTVL.